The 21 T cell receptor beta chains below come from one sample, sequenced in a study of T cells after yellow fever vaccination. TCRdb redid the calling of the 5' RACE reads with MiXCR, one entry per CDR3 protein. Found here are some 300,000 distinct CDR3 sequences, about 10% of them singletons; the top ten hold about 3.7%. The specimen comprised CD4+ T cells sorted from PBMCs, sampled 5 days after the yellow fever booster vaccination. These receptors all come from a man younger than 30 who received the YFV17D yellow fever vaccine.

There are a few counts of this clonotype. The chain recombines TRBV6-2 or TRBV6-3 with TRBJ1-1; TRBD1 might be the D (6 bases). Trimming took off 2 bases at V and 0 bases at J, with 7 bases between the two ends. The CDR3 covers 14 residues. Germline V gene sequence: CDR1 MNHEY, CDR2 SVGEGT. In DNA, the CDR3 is TGTGCCAGCAGTTACGCAGGGGTGAACACTGAAGCTTTCTTT. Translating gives CASSYAGVNTEAFF.

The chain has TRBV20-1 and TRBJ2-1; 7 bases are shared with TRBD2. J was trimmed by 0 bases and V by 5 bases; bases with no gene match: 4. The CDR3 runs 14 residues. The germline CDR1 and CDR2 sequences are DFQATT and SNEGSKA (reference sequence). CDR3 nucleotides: TGCAGTGCTCCTCCGGGGGGCTCCTACAATGAGCAGTTCTTC. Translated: CSAPPGGSYNEQFF.

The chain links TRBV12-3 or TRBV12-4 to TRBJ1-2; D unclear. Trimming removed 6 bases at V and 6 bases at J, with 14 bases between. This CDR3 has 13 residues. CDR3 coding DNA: TGTGCCAGCAGGACCTGGGGAGAAAATGGCTACACCTTC. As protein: CASRTWGENGYTF.

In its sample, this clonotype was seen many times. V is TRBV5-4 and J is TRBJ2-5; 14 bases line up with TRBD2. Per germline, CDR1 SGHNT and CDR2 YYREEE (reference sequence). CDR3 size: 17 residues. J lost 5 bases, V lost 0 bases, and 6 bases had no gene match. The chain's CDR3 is CASSLGGTSGGMETQYF. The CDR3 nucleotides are TGTGCCAGCAGCTTGGGCGGGACTAGCGGGGGAATGGAGACCCAGTACTTC. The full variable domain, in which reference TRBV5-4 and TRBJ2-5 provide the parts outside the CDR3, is ETGVTQSPTHLIKTRGQQVTLRCSSQSGHNTVSWYQQALGQGPQFIFQYYREEENGRGNFPPRFSGLQFPNYSSELNVNALELDDSALYLCASSLGGTSGGMETQYFGPGTRLLVL.

CDR3 residues: CASSKQGMAGELFF. The CDR3, as DNA: TGTGCCAGCAGCAAGCAGGGGATGGCCGGGGAGCTGTTTTTT. V usage is TRBV21-1 and J usage is TRBJ2-2; TRBD1 reflects the table's D call only, with no check against the DNA. TRBV21-1 is a listed pseudogene. CDR3 size: 14 residues.

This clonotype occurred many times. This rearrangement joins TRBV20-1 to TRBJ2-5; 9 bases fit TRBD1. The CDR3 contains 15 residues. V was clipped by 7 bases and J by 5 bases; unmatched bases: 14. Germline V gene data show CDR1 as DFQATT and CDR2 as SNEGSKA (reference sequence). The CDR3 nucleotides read TGCAGTGTGGACAGGGGAAGGATTGGAGGCGAGACCCAGTACTTC. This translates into CSVDRGRIGGETQYF.

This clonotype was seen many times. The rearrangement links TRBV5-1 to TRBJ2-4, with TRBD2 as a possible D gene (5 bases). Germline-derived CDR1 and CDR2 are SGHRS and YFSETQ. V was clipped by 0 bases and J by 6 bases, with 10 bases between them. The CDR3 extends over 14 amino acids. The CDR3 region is CASSLGGEGNIQYF. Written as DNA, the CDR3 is TGCGCCAGCAGCTTGGGGGGAGAGGGAAACATTCAGTACTTC.

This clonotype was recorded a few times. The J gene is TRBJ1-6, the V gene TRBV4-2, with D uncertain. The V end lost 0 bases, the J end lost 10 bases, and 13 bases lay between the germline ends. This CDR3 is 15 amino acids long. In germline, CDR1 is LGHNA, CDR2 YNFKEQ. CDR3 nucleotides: TGTGCCAGCAGCCAAGATAAGGTACCCTCGTCACCCCTCCACTTT. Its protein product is CASSQDKVPSSPLHF.

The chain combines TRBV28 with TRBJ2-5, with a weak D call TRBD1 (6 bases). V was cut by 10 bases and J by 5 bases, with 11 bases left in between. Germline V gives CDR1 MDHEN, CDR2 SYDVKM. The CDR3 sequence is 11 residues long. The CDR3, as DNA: TGTGCCACACAGGGTTATGAGACCCAGTACTTC. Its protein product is CATQGYETQYF.

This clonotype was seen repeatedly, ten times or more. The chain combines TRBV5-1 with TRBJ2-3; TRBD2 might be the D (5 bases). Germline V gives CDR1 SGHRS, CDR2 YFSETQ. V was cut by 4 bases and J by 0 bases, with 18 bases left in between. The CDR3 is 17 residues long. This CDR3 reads CASSARATTLSTDTQYF. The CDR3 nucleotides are TGCGCCAGCAGCGCTAGGGCGACTACCTTAAGCACAGATACGCAGTATTTT. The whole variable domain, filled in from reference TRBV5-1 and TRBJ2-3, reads KAGVTQTPRYLIKTRGQQVTLSCSPISGHRSVSWYQQTPGQGLQFLFEYFSETQRNKGNFPGRFSGRQFSNSRSEMNVSTLELGDSALYLCASSARATTLSTDTQYFGPGTRLTVL.

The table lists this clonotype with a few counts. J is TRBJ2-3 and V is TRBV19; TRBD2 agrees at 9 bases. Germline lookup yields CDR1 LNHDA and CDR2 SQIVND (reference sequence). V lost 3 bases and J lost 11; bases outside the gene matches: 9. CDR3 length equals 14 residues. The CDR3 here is CASSMAGGRSEQYF. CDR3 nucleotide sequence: TGTGCCAGTAGTATGGCGGGGGGGCGATCGGAGCAGTATTTT.

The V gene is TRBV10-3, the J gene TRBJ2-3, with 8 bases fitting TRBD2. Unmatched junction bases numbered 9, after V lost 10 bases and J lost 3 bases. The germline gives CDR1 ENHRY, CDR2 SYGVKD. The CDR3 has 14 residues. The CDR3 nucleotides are TGTGCCACGGGGGGGGTAGGAGGAACAGATACGCAGTATTTT. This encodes CATGGVGGTDTQYF.

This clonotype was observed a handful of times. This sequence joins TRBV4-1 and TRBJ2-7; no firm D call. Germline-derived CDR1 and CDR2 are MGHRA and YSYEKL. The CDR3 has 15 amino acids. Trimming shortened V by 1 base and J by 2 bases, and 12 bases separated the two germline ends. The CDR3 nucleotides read TGCGCCAGCAGCCAAGGGGCTGGTTCTGCCTACGAGCAGTACTTC. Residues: CASSQGAGSAYEQYF.

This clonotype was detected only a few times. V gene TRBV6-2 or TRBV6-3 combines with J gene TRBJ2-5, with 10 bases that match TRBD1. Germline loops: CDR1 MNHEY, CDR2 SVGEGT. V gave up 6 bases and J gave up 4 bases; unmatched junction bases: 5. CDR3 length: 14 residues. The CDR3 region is CASSRGTGAETQYF. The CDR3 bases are TGTGCCAGCAGCCGCGGGACAGGGGCAGAGACCCAGTACTTC.

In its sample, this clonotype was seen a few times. The CDR3 spells CASSHAGAPLEAFF. CDR3 bases: TGTGCCAGCTCCCACGCAGGGGCTCCCCTTGAAGCTTTCTTT. The V call is TRBV5-4, the J call TRBJ1-1; tentative D call: TRBD1 (6 bases). Germline values: CDR1 SGHNT, CDR2 YYREEE (reference sequence). V lost 7 bases and J lost 7, with 20 bases in between. The CDR3 covers 14 residues.

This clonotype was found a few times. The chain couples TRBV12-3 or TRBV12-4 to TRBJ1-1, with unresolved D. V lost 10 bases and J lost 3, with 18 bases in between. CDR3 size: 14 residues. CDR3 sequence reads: CATTLAPGDTEAFF. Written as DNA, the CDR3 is TGTGCCACCACACTAGCCCCGGGTGACACTGAAGCTTTCTTT.

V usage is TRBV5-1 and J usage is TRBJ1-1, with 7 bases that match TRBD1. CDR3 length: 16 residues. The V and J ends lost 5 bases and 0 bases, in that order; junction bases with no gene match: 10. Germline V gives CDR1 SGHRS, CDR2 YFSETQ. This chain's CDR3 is CASRQNRGGMNTEAFF. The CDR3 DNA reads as TGCGCCAGCAGACAGAACAGGGGAGGGATGAACACTGAAGCTTTCTTT. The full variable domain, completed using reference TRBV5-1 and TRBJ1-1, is KAGVTQTPRYLIKTRGQQVTLSCSPISGHRSVSWYQQTPGQGLQFLFEYFSETQRNKGNFPGRFSGRQFSNSRSEMNVSTLELGDSALYLCASRQNRGGMNTEAFFGQGTRLTVV.

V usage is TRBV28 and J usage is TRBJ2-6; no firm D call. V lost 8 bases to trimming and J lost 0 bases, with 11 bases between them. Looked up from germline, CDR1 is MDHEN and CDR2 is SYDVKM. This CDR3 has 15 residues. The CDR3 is CASSAWGSGANVLTF. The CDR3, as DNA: TGTGCCAGCTCTGCATGGGGCTCTGGGGCCAACGTCCTGACTTTC. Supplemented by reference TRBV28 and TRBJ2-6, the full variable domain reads DVKVTQSSRYLVKRTGEKVFLECVQDMDHENMFWYRQDPGLGLRLIYFSYDVKMKEKGDIPEGYSVSREKKERFSLILESASTNQTSMYLCASSAWGSGANVLTFGAGSRLTVL.

CDR3 region: CASSQDLFRAAETQYF. In DNA, the CDR3 is TGCGCCAGCAGCCAAGATCTATTCAGGGCAGCAGAGACCCAGTACTTC. The chain recombines TRBV4-3 with TRBJ2-5; tentative D call: TRBD1 (5 bases). The length of the CDR3 is 16 residues. Germline-derived CDR1 and CDR2 are LGHNA and YSLEER. Between the trimmed V and J ends, which lost 0 bases and 4 bases, there was a span of 15 bases.

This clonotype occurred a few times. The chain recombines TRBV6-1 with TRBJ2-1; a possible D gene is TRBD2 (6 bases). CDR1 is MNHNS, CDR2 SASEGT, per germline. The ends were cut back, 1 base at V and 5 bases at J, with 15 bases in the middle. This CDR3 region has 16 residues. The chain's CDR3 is CASSEEWGTSHNEQFF. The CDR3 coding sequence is TGTGCCAGCAGTGAAGAGTGGGGGACTTCCCACAATGAGCAGTTCTTC.

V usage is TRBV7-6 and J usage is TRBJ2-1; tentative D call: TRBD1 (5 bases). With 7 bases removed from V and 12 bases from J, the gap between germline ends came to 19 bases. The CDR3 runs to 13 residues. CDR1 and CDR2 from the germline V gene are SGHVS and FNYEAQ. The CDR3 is CASKPGGLGVQFF. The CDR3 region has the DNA TGTGCCAGCAAACCGGGCGGATTAGGGGTGCAGTTCTTC. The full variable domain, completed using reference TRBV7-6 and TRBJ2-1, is GAGVSQSPRYKVTKRGQDVALRCDPISGHVSLYWYRQALGQGPEFLTYFNYEAQQDKSGLPNDRFSAERPEGSISTLTIQRTEQRDSAMYRCASKPGGLGVQFFGPGTRLTVL.